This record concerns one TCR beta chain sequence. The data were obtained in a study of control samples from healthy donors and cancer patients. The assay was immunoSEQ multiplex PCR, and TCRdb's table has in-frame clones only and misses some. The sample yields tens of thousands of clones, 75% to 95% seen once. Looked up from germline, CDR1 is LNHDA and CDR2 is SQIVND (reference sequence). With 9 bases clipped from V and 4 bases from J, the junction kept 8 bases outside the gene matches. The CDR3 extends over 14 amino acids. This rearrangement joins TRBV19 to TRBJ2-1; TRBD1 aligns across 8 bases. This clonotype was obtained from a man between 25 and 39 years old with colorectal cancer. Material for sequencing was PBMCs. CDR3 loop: CASGQGREYNEQFF. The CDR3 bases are TGTGCCAGCGGACAGGGAAGGGAGTACAATGAGCAGTTCTTC.